Shown below are 4 T cell receptor beta chains from a single sample sequenced in a study of shared clonotypes between healthy human individuals. Terminally differentiated effector memory CD45RA+ cells were left out of the naive CD8 fraction, which was CD45RO-negative and positively selected for CCR7. Data came from immunoSEQ multiplex PCR; TCRdb stores just in-frame clones and leaves some out. The sample lists 2 million to 2.5 million clones, about 92% seen once, with 1.7% in the top ten. Sample: naive CD8+ T cells from PBMCs. These receptors were taken from a man between 18 and 35 years old in good health. Some clones in this sample may be carry-over from other donors' samples.

V usage is TRBV7-8 and J usage is TRBJ2-7; D is possibly TRBD2 (5 bases). From germline, CDR1 is SGHVS and CDR2 FQNEAQ. The CDR3 consists of 18 residues. Trimming removed 4 bases at V and 2 bases at J, with 24 bases between. This chain's CDR3 is CASSWHLSPTGSTYEQYF. The CDR3 DNA sequence: TGTGCCAGCAGCTGGCACCTGAGCCCTACGGGGAGCACCTACGAGCAGTACTTC.

The V gene is TRBV5-5, the J gene TRBJ2-3; possibly TRBD1 for D (5 bases). The CDR3 loop spans 16 amino acids. V was trimmed by 1 base and J by 0 bases, leaving 12 bases between them. CDR1 is SGHKS and CDR2 is YYEKEE in the germline V gene (reference sequence). In DNA, the CDR3 is TGTGCCAGCAGCTTGTCAGGGATAGGAAGCACAGATACGCAGTATTTT. It codes for CASSLSGIGSTDTQYF.

The V gene is TRBV9, the J gene TRBJ2-3; TRBD2 agrees at 8 bases. The CDR3 totals 16 residues. Per the germline V gene, CDR1 is SGDLS and CDR2 is YYNGEE. The ends lost 4 bases at V and 5 bases at J; junction bases unmatched: 12. In DNA form, the CDR3 reads TGTGCCAGCAGCTCGTCCGGGACTAGATTTCAAGATACGCAGTATTTT. It encodes CASSSSGTRFQDTQYF.

The V call is TRBV28, the J call TRBJ1-2; 10 bases line up with TRBD1. CDR1 and CDR2 from the germline V gene are MDHEN and SYDVKM. The V and J ends lost 7 bases and 3 bases, in that order; junction bases with no gene match: 26. The CDR3 runs to 21 residues. The CDR3 region is CASTGIIRTQIPDRGDYGYTF. Written as DNA, the CDR3 is TGTGCCAGCACCGGGATAATACGGACACAGATTCCGGACAGGGGGGACTATGGCTACACCTTC.